This record concerns one T cell receptor (beta chain) sequence. The antigen it binds to is not known. The CDR3 numbers 15 residues from cysteine through phenylalanine. The protein alone is recorded here. According to the germline V gene, CDR1 reads SGHRS and CDR2 reads YFSETQ. For each patient with active arthritis, synovial fluid was collected together with matched peripheral blood, and this synovial fluid made up the synovial samples. TCR repertoires were obtained from roughly eleven juvenile idiopathic arthritis patients with active disease who had not reached inactive disease, of whom 3 were polyarticular and 8 were oligoarticular. The median age of the TCR-sequenced patients was about 10 years (range roughly 2.3-22.9), and their median disease duration was about 7 years (range 0.2-19.1). FOXP3 TSDR demethylation in synovial Treg cells was comparable to that in blood Treg cells and healthy-donor Treg cells, supporting bona fide regulatory lineage commitment of the synovial Treg cells. The samples used for TCR repertoire analysis were collected at two centres in Italy.

The library was made by the immunoSEQ multiplex PCR assay. TCRbeta CDR3 sequencing was carried out by Adaptive Biotechnologies. Under the source paper's analysis protocol: Repertoire similarity used the Chao-modified Jaccard index and median clonotype overlap from 200 random subsamples at equal sample size. The similarity analyses were based on either productive nucleotide sequences or amino acid sequences translated in silico. To compare repertoires, the researchers applied hierarchical clustering with single linkage as well as t-SNE, based on Chao-modified Jaccard distances. After normalising for sample size, the researchers measured repertoire diversity with the Renyi index across a range of alpha values. TCRdb took over this immuneACCESS table, retaining in-frame rearrangements with V and J assigned. Such tables are incomplete; in checked studies, under half of the missing clones stem from an unresolved V gene, and the remainder is unexplained. Clone size and the V and J calls come from that table; the DNA yielded D and trimming. The table for this sample records about 2,800 clones. The ten top clones hold 12% of the sample.

This record comes from a study of synovial regulatory T cells in juvenile arthritis (dated by TCRdb to the mid-2010s). Broadly, across the study: Among sequenced patients, a few were therapy-naive, one received methotrexate plus infliximab, about six received methotrexate, and one had no treatment information. Treg and Teff subsets from more than ten JIA patients with active disease were included in the TCR repertoire comparisons. Using matched patient samples, the researchers compared TCRbeta CDR3 repertoires across three groups: blood iaTreg cells, other blood Treg cells and synovial fluid Treg cells. Effector T cell subsets from the study cohort were also sequenced for comparisons, but the Treg dataset by itself includes only blood Treg cells and synovial fluid Treg cells. The paper as a whole reports these results and caveats: Across patients, iaTreg TCR repertoires were largely private, and these iaTreg repertoires partially overlapped with synovial Teff and blood CPL repertoires. Synovial Treg cells shared more CDR3 sequences with iaTreg cells than with other blood Treg cells; Chao-Jaccard similarity confirmed closer relation.

The receptor chain draws on TRBV5-1 and TRBJ2-1. The origin of this receptor is a donor between 2 and 29 years old with juvenile idiopathic arthritis. Specimen: Treg cells from the synovium. The CDR3 reads as follows: CASSLAAASYNEQFF.